The 25 T cell receptor beta chains below come from one sample, sequenced in a study of vaccination and CD4 T cells after COVID-19. TCRdb processed the PCR reads anew with MiXCR; each CDR3 protein has one entry. The sample yields about 21,000 distinct CDR3 sequences, 50% to 60% seen once. Sequences were derived from CD4+ T cells from blood, sampled before SARS-CoV-2 vaccination. All receptors derive from a human donor who had recovered from COVID-19.

The J gene is TRBJ2-2, the V gene TRBV7-2; the match to TRBD2 covers 12 bases. The V gene end was trimmed by 5 bases and the J gene end by 1 base; junction bases not matched to a gene: 5. The CDR3 contains 17 residues. Germline assignment: CDR1 SGHTA and CDR2 FQGNSA. The CDR3 spells CASSRTTSGRNTGELFF. DNA of the CDR3: TGTGCCAGCAGCCGAACGACTAGCGGGAGGAACACCGGGGAGCTGTTTTTT.

The CDR3 coding sequence is TGTGCCAGCAGACTGAACTGGGGCGCCTACAATGAGCAGTTCTTC. Translating it yields CASRLNWGAYNEQFF. The V and J genes are TRBV6-1 and TRBJ2-1; D is perhaps TRBD1 (5 bases). V lost 6 bases and J 2 bases, leaving 14 bases between the germline ends. This CDR3 is built from 15 residues. Germline V gene data show CDR1 as MNHNS and CDR2 as SASEGT.

This clonotype was recorded once. CDR3 bases: TGTGCCATCAGTGAGTTCCAAGAGACCCAGTACTTC. Translated: CAISEFQETQYF. The V gene is TRBV10-3, the J gene TRBJ2-5; no reliable D call. This CDR3 comprises 12 residues. Germline V CDR1 and CDR2: ENHRY, SYGVKD. Trimming removed 1 base at V and 1 base at J, with 1 base between.

This clonotype occurred a few times. V usage is TRBV2 and J usage is TRBJ1-2; 7 bases map to TRBD1. This CDR3 has 12 residues. Per germline, CDR1 SNHLY and CDR2 FYNNEI. J lost 4 bases, V lost 8 bases, and 4 bases had no gene match. CDR3 nucleotide sequence: TGTGCCAGCGGATGGGACAGCTATGGCTACACCTTC. Encoded protein: CASGWDSYGYTF.

In its sample, this clonotype was seen once. The chain carries TRBV21-1 and TRBJ1-6; the table's TRBD1 call for D was not verified on the DNA. TRBV21-1 is noted as a pseudogene. The CDR3 runs to 15 residues. The CDR3 coding sequence is TGTGCCAGCAGGGCGCGGGGGACCTATAATTCACCCCTCCACTTT. Translated, it gives CASRARGTYNSPLHF.

The gene calls are TRBV7-2 and TRBJ2-7; TRBD2 matches 11 bases. The J segment lost 1 base and the V segment lost 1 base, leaving 12 bases of the junction unmatched. There are 19 residues in the CDR3. Germline-derived CDR1 and CDR2 are SGHTA and FQGNSA. The CDR3 loop is CASSLEGLAGGLRSYEQYF. For the CDR3, the DNA is TGTGCCAGCAGCTTAGAAGGGCTAGCGGGAGGTCTCAGGTCCTACGAGCAGTACTTC.

The J gene is TRBJ1-2, the V gene TRBV7-2; D not certain. The CDR3 contains 13 residues. V was shortened by 5 bases and J by 4 bases, with 11 bases between the two germline ends. Per the germline V gene, CDR1 is SGHTA and CDR2 is FQGNSA. As DNA, the CDR3 is TGTGCCAGCAGCCTCCTGGGCAGCTATGGCTACACCTTC. Protein: CASSLLGSYGYTF.

In this sample, this clonotype turned up a few times. This rearrangement joins TRBV20-1 to TRBJ2-4; D is unresolved. With 3 bases removed from V and 4 bases from J, the gap between germline ends came to 16 bases. The CDR3 is made up of 15 amino acids. Per germline, CDR1 DFQATT and CDR2 SNEGSKA (reference sequence). CDR3 bases: TGCAGTGCTAGTATGGCAAACCTAGGTAAAAACATTCAGTACTTC. It encodes CSASMANLGKNIQYF.

The genes are TRBV4-1 and TRBJ2-1; 8 nucleotides match TRBD2. The ends lost 1 base at V and 4 bases at J; junction bases unmatched: 15. CDR1 is MGHRA and CDR2 is YSYEKL in the germline V gene. The CDR3 has 19 residues. The CDR3 is CASSQGPDPLAGPYNEQFF. In DNA, the CDR3 is TGCGCCAGCAGCCAAGGTCCCGACCCGTTAGCGGGACCTTACAATGAGCAGTTCTTC.

The chain has TRBV6-5 and TRBJ2-1, with 7 bases aligning to TRBD2. With 4 bases clipped from V and 4 bases from J, the junction kept 10 bases outside the gene matches. The germline V gene encodes CDR1 MNHEY and CDR2 SVGAGI. CDR3 length: 16 amino acids. The CDR3 DNA follows: TGTGCCAGCAGTTCCATCACTAGCGAAAGATACAATGAGCAGTTCTTC. Its protein is CASSSITSERYNEQFF.

This clonotype was detected a few times. The rearrangement links TRBV20-1 to TRBJ2-3; no definite D call. The CDR3 has 14 amino acids. Per germline, CDR1 DFQATT and CDR2 SNEGSKA (reference sequence). Trimming removed 3 bases from V and 0 bases from J, with 10 bases in between. The DNA for the CDR3 is TGCAGTGCTAGCTTAACCGCTAGCACAGATACGCAGTATTTT. Its protein is CSASLTASTDTQYF.

The chain links TRBV7-2 to TRBJ2-5; D remains unclear. The CDR3 sequence is 12 residues long. Trimming stripped 5 bases from V and 1 base from J, with 5 bases between. The germline V gene encodes CDR1 SGHTA and CDR2 FQGNSA. CDR3 nucleotides: TGTGCCAGCAGCAATCTCCAAGAGACCCAGTACTTC. Translation gives CASSNLQETQYF.

The V gene is TRBV6-1, the J gene TRBJ2-3; D unclear. This CDR3 is 14 amino acids long. Germline values: CDR1 MNHNS, CDR2 SASEGT. With 7 bases removed from V and 8 bases from J, the gap between germline ends came to 19 bases. DNA of the CDR3: TGTGCCAGCACCCTCGAGCACACAAGACTTACGCAGTATTTT. Translation: CASTLEHTRLTQYF.

The chain combines TRBV30 with TRBJ1-6, with 12 bases lining up with TRBD1. V lost 5 bases and J lost 8; bases outside the gene matches: 7. The length of the CDR3 is 15 residues. Per germline, CDR1 GTSNPN and CDR2 SVGIG (reference sequence). The CDR3 here is CAWDSGQGADSPLHF. The CDR3 bases are TGTGCCTGGGACTCGGGACAGGGGGCCGATTCACCCCTCCACTTT.

This clonotype was recorded a few times. CDR3 sequence reads: CATSRDLRLAGNEQYF. CDR3 sequence (DNA): TGTGCCACCAGCAGAGATTTAAGACTAGCAGGCAACGAGCAGTACTTC. V usage is TRBV15 and J usage is TRBJ2-7; 7 bases are shared with TRBD2. V was clipped by 0 bases and J by 5 bases; unmatched bases: 10. This CDR3 has 16 residues. Germline-derived CDR1 and CDR2 are LNHNV and YYDKDF (reference sequence).

The rearrangement uses TRBV7-3 and TRBJ2-1, with TRBD2 identical over 9 bases. Per the germline V gene, CDR1 is SGHTA and CDR2 is FQGTGA. CDR3 length equals 16 residues. The junction had 14 bases not matched to a gene; V was cut back by 5 bases and J by 9 bases. CDR3 bases: TGTGCCAGCAGCCGGAACAGAGCGGGAGGTCTTGGTGAGCAGTTCTTC. It encodes CASSRNRAGGLGEQFF.

The chain joins TRBV27 to TRBJ2-7; TRBD2 matches at 7 bases. Germline CDR1 and CDR2: MNHEY and SMNVEV (reference sequence). After removal of 8 bases from V and 3 bases from J, the junction contained 10 bases not matched to a gene. The CDR3 sequence is 14 residues long. CDR3 protein: CASGSRGVVYEQYF. DNA for the CDR3: TGTGCCAGCGGAAGCCGGGGGGTGGTCTACGAGCAGTACTTC.

The chain is built from TRBV19 and TRBJ1-5; unclear D gene. The CDR3 has 14 residues. From germline, CDR1 is LNHDA and CDR2 SQIVND (reference sequence). V dropped 4 bases and J dropped 4 bases, with 11 bases sitting between them. In nucleotides, the CDR3 is TGTGCCAGTAGTAAAGGACGGATTAATCAGCCCCAGCATTTT. Translated: CASSKGRINQPQHF.

This clonotype has more than one count but fewer than ten. This sequence joins TRBV12-3 or TRBV12-4 and TRBJ1-6, with 9 bases fitting TRBD1. The V segment lost 5 bases and the J segment 16 bases; nucleotides outside the gene matches: 6. CDR3 size: 12 residues. The CDR3 region is CASSLQGARLHF. Here the CDR3 DNA reads TGTGCCAGCAGTCTACAGGGGGCGCGTCTCCACTTT.

The V gene is TRBV28, the J gene TRBJ1-5; possibly TRBD1 for D (5 bases). The V and J ends lost 2 bases and 3 bases respectively, with 8 bases between them. Germline CDR1 MDHEN, CDR2 SYDVKM. The CDR3 loop spans 14 amino acids. CDR3 loop: CASSLEGLNQPQHF. The CDR3 nucleotides are TGTGCCAGCAGTTTAGAGGGGCTCAATCAGCCCCAGCATTTT.

The chain carries TRBV29-1 and TRBJ2-5; D remains ambiguous. Trimming shortened V by 3 bases and J by 2 bases, and 10 bases separated the two germline ends. CDR3 size: 13 residues. Germline V gene data show CDR1 as SQVTM and CDR2 as ANQGSEA. CDR3: CSVDTHVQETQYF. CDR3 in DNA: TGCAGCGTTGATACACATGTTCAAGAGACCCAGTACTTC.

The CDR3 DNA reads TGTGCCAGCAGCCCAAAGCATGGCCGGGGGGGGAACACCGGGGAGCTGTTTTTT. It encodes CASSPKHGRGGNTGELFF. V usage is TRBV21-1 and J usage is TRBJ2-2; the table assigns TRBD1, which was not confirmed against the DNA. TRBV21-1 is labeled a pseudogene. This CDR3 has 18 residues.

The chain combines TRBV28 with TRBJ1-4; TRBD1 might be the D (6 bases). CDR3 length: 15 residues. Between the trimmed V and J ends, which lost 7 bases and 4 bases, there was a span of 16 bases. Germline values: CDR1 MDHEN, CDR2 SYDVKM. The CDR3 DNA reads TGTGCCAGCACCCCCTACCAAGGGGGTAATGAAAAACTGTTTTTT. This encodes CASTPYQGGNEKLFF.

The chain links TRBV10-3 to TRBJ2-5; TRBD2 aligns across 8 bases. The CDR3 spans 13 residues. V lost 3 bases to trimming and J lost 5 bases; unmatched junction nucleotides: 2. CDR1 ENHRY and CDR2 SYGVKD come from the germline V gene. CDR3 loop: CAISDREGETQYF. In DNA, the CDR3 is TGTGCCATCAGTGACCGGGAGGGGGAGACCCAGTACTTC.

The rearrangement uses TRBV29-1 and TRBJ2-3, with TRBD2 identical over 7 bases. Germline V gene lookup returns CDR1 SQVTM and CDR2 ANQGSEA. With V trimmed by 4 bases and J by 4 bases, 8 bases remained unmatched. The CDR3 runs to 14 residues. The CDR3 sequence: CSVVVGGPPDTQYF. The CDR3, as DNA: TGCAGCGTTGTTGTGGGAGGGCCACCAGATACGCAGTATTTT.